The source of this T cell receptor beta chain is a study of blood T cell repertoires in COVID-19. Looking at the study overall: The United States, Italy and Spain provided the acute and convalescent COVID-19 samples. PBMCs, B-cell-depleted T cells, or T cells were the source of the cDNA or gDNA that made up the material.

This clone was seen just once. As processed by the authors: It was from reference gene primer amplification that nucleated cell counts were estimated. Here immunoSEQ multiplex PCR was the method, and the copy in TCRdb shows in-frame clones only, minus some. That table furnishes V, J and clone size, whereas the DNA furnished D and trimming. Of hundreds of thousands of clones in the sample, roughly 90% were seen once. V lost 5 bases, J lost 0 bases, and 11 bases lay in between. Germline V gives CDR1 MNHEY, CDR2 SMNVEV (reference sequence). The CDR3 is 16 amino acids. The sequence derives from a man in his late teens or twenties with active or convalescent COVID-19. Sequenced: peripheral blood. The chain has TRBV27 and TRBJ1-6; D remains unclear. Here the CDR3 reads CASSPSRYSYNSPLHF. The CDR3 coding sequence is TGTGCCAGCAGTCCCTCCCGGTACTCCTATAATTCACCCCTCCACTTT.